The entry below gives a single T cell receptor (beta chain) sequence along with its context. Antigen specificity is unknown. Generated by immunoSEQ multiplex PCR, the TCRdb table keeps only in-frame clones and is missing some. The repertoire includes 30,000 to 40,000 clones, about 90% of them detected once, and 4.2% sits in the top ten. The sample is drawn from a study of T cells in localized non-small cell lung cancer. Germline lookup yields CDR1 GTSNPN and CDR2 SVGIG (reference sequence). The CDR3 spans 13 residues. Between the trimmed V and J ends, which lost 5 bases and 6 bases, there was a span of 15 bases. Notes on the study in general: The greatest T cell clonality was found in uninvolved adjacent lung (higher than in tumor). There was an association of higher blood T cell density with longer overall survival.

This TCR came from a woman aged 40 to 75 with stage I lung adenocarcinoma. Sequencing used peripheral blood, obtained before any cancer treatment. The genes are TRBV30 and TRBJ2-3, with D perhaps TRBD1 or TRBD2 (5 bases each). CDR3 amino acids: CAWVRDPRDTQYF. The DNA of the CDR3 is TGTGCCTGGGTCCGGGACCCCAGGGATACGCAGTATTTT. Using reference TRBV30 and TRBJ2-3 for the parts outside the CDR3, the full variable domain is SQTIHQWPATLVQPVGSPLSLECTVEGTSNPNLYWYRQAAGRGLQLLFYSVGIGQISSEVPQNLSASRPQDRQFILSSKKLLLSDSGFYLCAWVRDPRDTQYFGPGTRLTVL.